This T cell receptor beta chain came from a study of blood T cell repertoires in COVID-19. About the study: Both acute and convalescent COVID-19 samples were obtained from the United States, Italy and Spain. From T cells, B-cell-depleted T cells, or PBMCs came the material, which was cDNA or gDNA.

In the study's own analysis: Estimation of nucleated cell counts relied on the amplification of reference gene primers. Libraries were prepared by immunoSEQ multiplex PCR; TCRdb keeps only in-frame clonotypes and omits some of them. V and J calls and clone size are as listed in that table; D and trimming were resolved from the DNA. The table records some 200,000 clones, 70% to 90% of them present only once. CDR3 length: 15 amino acids. Germline V gene sequence: CDR1 LNHDA, CDR2 SQIVND (reference sequence). After removal of 4 bases from V and 6 bases from J, the junction contained 8 bases not matched to a gene.

This receptor was taken from a man older than 75 with acute or convalescent COVID-19. The specimen sequenced was peripheral blood. The chain uses TRBV19 and TRBJ2-2; 7 bases align to TRBD1. The CDR3 DNA sequence: TGTGCCAGTAGTAGTATAGGGGGCGCGTCCGGGGAGCTGTTTTTT. It yields the protein CASSSIGGASGELFF.